A single TCR beta chain is shown here with its context. This clone was found a few times. Its specific antigen is unknown. The input lacks base qualities; no much larger clone sits a single base away. Donors were healthy HIV-negative adults with no recently reported acute infections or vaccinations. Every donor was a Caucasian adult living in Nashville, Tennessee, USA. Magnetic negative selection was used to enrich CD4+ T cells, after which naive cells were positively selected on CD45RA and the negative fraction became the memory subset. After blood collection by leukapheresis, PBMCs were isolated using Ficoll-Histopaque density gradient centrifugation and then cryopreserved in the vapor phase of liquid nitrogen. Analytical flow cytometry was used to check the purity and quantity of each magnetically sorted T cell population. From each sorted fraction, genomic DNA was isolated and quantified by UV absorbance on a Nanodrop 2000c.

From its cysteine to its phenylalanine, the CDR3 spans 14 amino acids. This entry keeps only the CDR3 DNA: 42 bases, framed from base 1. V lost 3 bases and J lost 0 bases; the stretch between them is 8 bases long. CDR1 and CDR2 were assigned from the germline V gene (reference sequence) as SEHNR and FQNEAQ. These data are taken from a study of shared clonotypes between healthy human individuals (dated by TCRdb to the early 2020s). Some background on the complete study: A couple of women and a few men aged 18 to 49 years were included in the cohort. Per donor, three plates each were used for CD4 naive and CD4 memory, two for CD8 naive, and one for CD8 memory. The study deeply sequenced blood TCR repertoires of about 5 healthy adults to estimate repertoire size and the extent of clonotype sharing between individuals. To increase sequencing depth and limit assay-specific biases, different laboratories used diverse techniques to prepare libraries and sequence TCR repertoires. Per donor, leukapheresis produced somewhere between about 0.85 and 10 billion PBMCs. On the study overall, not on this receptor specifically: About 5% of naive CD4, around 3.5% of naive CD8, 2% to 2.5% of memory CD4, and 0.4% of memory CD8 clonotypes were shared across a few donors. Only blood was sampled, and tissue TCR repertoires likely differ from those in blood. Estimated clonotype richness was generally larger for naive than for memory subsets. Based on pairwise subsampling, the degree of clonotype sharing among donors was expected to be affected by sequencing depth. Compared with non-shared clonotypes, clonotypes shared by all four sorted-subset donors had higher generation probabilities. The genetic and exposure-history diversity represented was limited by the small number of donors. Even with the large sequencing depth, rarefaction of the sorted-subset datasets indicated that sequencing was incomplete.

Using the deep immunoSEQ assay, multiplex PCR amplified TCR CDR3 regions from genomic DNA. Extracted genomic DNA from each cell subset was distributed evenly across all wells of several immunoSEQ 96-well plates, and each plate was treated as a replicate. Each replicate PCR for sorted subsets received about 180 ng genomic DNA, equal to about 30,000 T cell genomes. The purified libraries were quantified using a Qubit 3.0 fluorometer, sized with a Bioanalyzer 2100, and then quantified again using the KAPA Library Quantification kit. Each immunoSEQ 96-well plate was sequenced on its own single-read 150-cycle Illumina NextSeq 550 flow cell. As for how the authors treated the data: Because the immunoSEQ output included only junctional sequences and no quality scores, the filtering could not be the same as the filtering used for full-length reads. To assign V/J genes and CDR3, sequences were annotated using PyIR, a Python wrapper for IgBLAST v1.9, with IMGT germline references. Reads were filtered out if the reads had weak V/J assignments (E-value above 1e-6), no CDR3, stop codons, out-of-frame junctions, or ambiguous translated residues. V3J clonotypes were defined as sequences sharing the same inferred V gene, J gene, and CDR3 amino acid sequence. Percentage overlap between repertoires was computed as shared unique clonotypes divided by the size of the smaller repertoire. RTK rarefaction, the Chao1 estimator, and Recon v2.1 estimates of unobserved clonotypes were used to assess repertoire richness. OLGA was used to compute generation probabilities for all TCRbeta clonotypes that the gDNA method yielded from several donors. The table was pulled from immuneACCESS by TCRdb, which kept in-frame rearrangements only. Such tables lose some clones; where checked, under half of the loss comes from unresolved V genes, and the rest has no known cause. Clone size and V and J calls were adopted from that table, with D and trimming inferred from the DNA. The sample records over a million clones, roughly 97% of which are singletons. The ten most abundant clones make up approximately 1% of the sample.

Sequencing was done on a sample of naive CD4+ T cells sorted from blood. Explained via the paper, the cell subset or site label denotes: CD45RA+ positively selected. This clonotype originated in a man aged 25-40 years in good health. This sequence uses TRBV7-9 and TRBJ1-1, and TRBD1 may be the D gene, going by 5 matching bases. The CDR3 in this case is CASSFREVNTEAFF. The nucleotide sequence reads TGTGCCAGCAGCTTCAGGGAGGTGAACACTGAAGCTTTCTTT.